What follows are 18 T cell receptor beta chains derived from one specimen sequenced in a study of T cell repertoires in cytomegalovirus infection (dated by TCRdb to between 2018 and 2021). What this sample's treatment or condition label stands for: in vitro stimulation with specific CMV peptide epitopes to enrich CMV-specific T cells. No antigen is known for these receptors. Sequencing took place on an Illumina HiSeq 1500. TCRdb applied fastp at Q25 and MiXCR to the public reads, then kept only in-frame beta chains. Identical CDR3 proteins give one entry, which carries the most common genes and DNA. The sample table lists approximately 1,000,000 distinct CDR3 sequences, less than 35% of them with a count of one. 11% to 15% of the sample is in the top ten clones. Here the sequenced sample was cultured CD8+ T cells from PBMCs, taken from culture after CMV antigen stimulation. Receptors were obtained from a human donor in good health (CMV status not recorded). Some clones in this sample may be carry-over from other donors' samples.

J is TRBJ1-6 and V is TRBV5-1; TRBD1 agrees at 7 bases. Germline-derived CDR1 and CDR2 are SGHRS and YFSETQ. CDR3 size: 17 residues. The V gene end was trimmed by 4 bases and the J gene end by 7 bases; junction bases not matched to a gene: 14. The CDR3 bases are TGCGCCAGCAGCGATCCACCGGGACAGTCTGGGAATTCACCCCTCCACTTT. This gives the protein CASSDPPGQSGNSPLHF.

The rearrangement uses TRBV2 and TRBJ2-1; D is undetermined. Trimming cost V 4 bases and J 8 bases, with 9 bases left between them. This CDR3 is built from 12 residues. Germline values: CDR1 SNHLY, CDR2 FYNNEI. DNA of the CDR3: TGTGCCAGCAGTGCTCTATTGGATGAGCAGTTCTTC. The encoded protein is CASSALLDEQFF. The variable domain in full, with the rest retrieved from reference TRBV2 and TRBJ2-1, is EPEVTQTPSHQVTQMGQEVILRCVPISNHLYFYWYRQILGQKVEFLVSFYNNEISEKSEIFDDQFSVERPDGSNFTLKIRSTKLEDSAMYFCASSALLDEQFFGPGTRLTVL.

This clonotype occurred a few times. The V call is TRBV4-1, the J call TRBJ2-7; D gene ambiguous. Germline V CDR1 and CDR2: MGHRA, YSYEKL. The CDR3 has 14 residues. The V end was cut by 6 bases, the J end by 2 bases, with 14 bases between. CDR3 protein: CASSRDDGTYEQYF. CDR3 coding DNA: TGCGCCAGCAGTCGAGACGACGGAACCTACGAGCAGTACTTC.

V and J are TRBV12-3 or TRBV12-4 and TRBJ1-5; no definite D call. The germline V and J ends were trimmed by 10 bases and 2 bases, with 12 bases remaining between them. The CDR3 is 13 amino acids. The DNA of the CDR3 is TGTGCCATCTCAAGCGGGGGCAATCAGCCCCAGCATTTT. This translates into CAISSGGNQPQHF.

Note on this clonotype: A junction boundary mismatches the germline segment, possibly from a read error. DNA of the CDR3: TGTGCTAGTGGTCTCCCCCAGGGTGGGACTGGAGCTTTCTTT. Translated, it gives CASGLPQGGTGAFF. V and J are TRBV12-5 and TRBJ1-1; D is possibly TRBD1 (5 bases). The CDR3 length is 14 residues. Germline V gives CDR1 LGHNT, CDR2 FRNRAP. The variable domain in full, completed from reference TRBV12-5 and TRBJ1-1, reads DARVTQTPRHKVTEMGQEVTMRCQPILGHNTVFWYRQTMMQGLELLAYFRNRAPLDDSGMPKDRFSAEMPDATLATLKIQPSEPRDSAVYFCASGLPQGGTGAFFGQGTRLTVV.

This clonotype has only a few counts. This rearrangement joins TRBV4-1 to TRBJ2-1, with TRBD1 matching over 9 bases. The CDR3 runs to 16 residues. V lost 5 bases, J lost 5 bases, and 10 bases stayed unmatched. Germline CDR1 and CDR2: MGHRA and YSYEKL. This CDR3 is CASSSPGQGWNNEQFF. CDR3 nucleotides: TGCGCCAGCAGCTCTCCGGGACAGGGATGGAACAATGAGCAGTTCTTC.

This clonotype was seen more than once but under ten times. The chain carries TRBV12-3 or TRBV12-4 and TRBJ2-7; 11 bases align to TRBD2. This CDR3 spans 15 amino acids. V lost 6 bases, J lost 7 bases, and 11 bases stayed unmatched. This CDR3 reads CASSPPLAGAGEQYF. The CDR3 nucleotides read TGTGCCAGCAGCCCTCCACTAGCGGGGGCGGGGGAGCAGTACTTC.

This chain links TRBV7-9 with TRBJ2-5, with D unclear. CDR1 SEHNR and CDR2 FQNEAQ come from the germline V gene (reference sequence). Trimming stripped 1 base from V and 5 bases from J, with 14 bases between. The CDR3 has 15 amino acids. This CDR3 reads CASSLVSGFEETQYF. DNA of the CDR3: TGTGCCAGCAGCTTAGTGTCTGGGTTTGAGGAGACCCAGTACTTC.

J is TRBJ2-7 and V is TRBV6-1; no firm D call. With 5 bases removed from V and 3 bases from J, the gap between germline ends came to 23 bases. CDR1 and CDR2 from the germline V gene are MNHNS and SASEGT. CDR3 length: 17 amino acids. The CDR3 sequence: CASSHSAAADLSYEQYV. The CDR3 bases are TGTGCCAGCAGTCATTCTGCGGCGGCGGACCTTAGCTACGAGCAGTACGTC.

The CDR3 is CSVPGQETQYF. The CDR3 DNA sequence: TGCAGCGTCCCAGGGCAAGAGACCCAGTACTTC. The J gene is TRBJ2-5, the V gene TRBV29-1, with a tentative D call TRBD1 (5 bases). Germline V CDR1 and CDR2: SQVTM, ANQGSEA. Trimming left V 6 bases short and J 2 bases short, with 7 bases between. The CDR3 is made up of 11 amino acids.

The chain carries TRBV29-1 and TRBJ2-3, with 9 bases identical to TRBD1. CDR3 length: 19 residues. Germline V gene sequence: CDR1 SQVTM, CDR2 ANQGSEA. V trimming: 0 bases; J trimming: 0 bases; junction bases outside the gene matches: 13. CDR3 sequence (DNA): TGCAGCGTTGAAGACGAGTACAGGGGGCTCGGTTTAAGCACAGATACGCAGTATTTT. Its protein is CSVEDEYRGLGLSTDTQYF.

The chain recombines TRBV5-6 with TRBJ1-1; D unclear. V was cut by 4 bases and J by 6 bases, with 13 bases left in between. This CDR3 has 13 amino acids. Germline CDR1 SGHDT, CDR2 YYEEEE. The CDR3 loop is CASSGTWPAEAFF. In nucleotides, the CDR3 is TGTGCCAGCAGCGGAACATGGCCCGCTGAAGCTTTCTTT.

This clonotype was recorded many times. This chain uses TRBV12-3 or TRBV12-4 with TRBJ1-1, with D unresolved. V gave up 5 bases and J gave up 5 bases, with 24 bases separating them. The CDR3 loop spans 17 amino acids. The CDR3 DNA sequence: TGTGCCAGCAGTATCCGACGTCGTGACTGGGAGGAGACTGAAGCTTTCTTT. This codes for CASSIRRRDWEETEAFF.

The chain joins TRBV7-8 to TRBJ2-7; 10 nucleotides align to TRBD1. The germline V gene has CDR1 SGHVS and CDR2 FQNEAQ. Trimming took 6 bases from V and 6 from J; bases not matched to a gene: 11. The CDR3 has 15 residues. The CDR3: CASSSPGTGEREQYF. The CDR3 DNA follows: TGTGCCAGCAGTTCCCCCGGGACAGGGGAACGCGAGCAGTACTTC.

This clonotype was seen at least ten times. The chain combines TRBV12-3 or TRBV12-4 with TRBJ1-1; no clear D gene. The CDR3 loop spans 15 amino acids. V dropped 1 base and J dropped 5 bases, with 14 bases sitting between them. The CDR3 nucleotides read TGTGCCAGCAGTTTAGTCTGGGTATGGAATACTGAAGCTTTCTTT. Residues: CASSLVWVWNTEAFF.

The rearrangement links TRBV7-6 to TRBJ2-7; no reliable D call. Trimming pared 2 bases from V and 7 bases from J, leaving 9 bases between. The CDR3 sequence is 12 residues long. CDR1 is SGHVS, CDR2 FNYEAQ, per germline. The CDR3 bases are TGTGCCAGCAGCTTATTAGGACGGGAGCAGTACTTC. Its protein product is CASSLLGREQYF. Complete variable domain (other parts from reference TRBV7-6 and TRBJ2-7): GAGVSQSPRYKVTKRGQDVALRCDPISGHVSLYWYRQALGQGPEFLTYFNYEAQQDKSGLPNDRFSAERPEGSISTLTIQRTEQRDSAMYRCASSLLGREQYFGPGTRLTVT.

The chain has TRBV2 and TRBJ2-7; D unclear. Germline V lookup: CDR1 SNHLY, CDR2 FYNNEI. The CDR3 consists of 11 residues. With 7 bases removed from V and 5 bases from J, the gap between germline ends came to 9 bases. The CDR3: CASKWTDEQYF. Here the CDR3 DNA reads TGTGCCAGCAAATGGACCGACGAGCAGTACTTC.

V gene TRBV7-6 combines with J gene TRBJ2-2, with D tentatively TRBD1 (6 bases). V was cut by 3 bases and J by 7 bases, with 21 bases left in between. CDR3 size: 17 residues. Per the germline V gene, CDR1 is SGHVS and CDR2 is FNYEAQ. Here the CDR3 reads CASSLGAAAPIVGELFF. The CDR3 nucleotides read TGTGCCAGCAGCTTGGGGGCGGCAGCCCCTATAGTCGGGGAGCTGTTTTTT.